Included here is one T cell receptor (beta chain) sequence, with context. Its antigen is as yet unknown. The read ends 3 residues before the CDR3 terminus; that terminus is restored from the germline J gene. The CDR3 has 15 residues. From germline, CDR1 is SGHRS and CDR2 YFSETQ. The V and J ends lost 1 base and 5 bases, in that order; junction bases with no gene match: 3. The record originates from a study of T cells in women clearing cervical HPV infection. Overall study context: Controls gave blood once infection was undetectable; cases at lesion identification.

Clones were sequenced by immunoSEQ multiplex PCR, and TCRdb holds only the in-frame ones, with some missing. This sample contains roughly 30,000 clones. General study findings and limits: TRBV6-7 abundance was lower in cases than controls (roughly 0.12% versus 0.15%). Repertoire richness, not evenness, was significantly elevated in CIN3+ cases versus controls.

The specimen was blood buffy coat. This rearrangement joins TRBV5-1 to TRBJ2-1; 10 positions match TRBD2. This TCR derives from a woman aged 18 to 75 with a cervical HPV16 infection that either progressed to CIN3+ or cleared (not recorded which). Partial CDR3 DNA: TGCGCCAGCAGCTTGCGGACTAGCGGAAACAATGAG. It specifies CASSLRTSGNNE. The entire CDR3 is CASSLRTSGNNEQFF.